Below, 8 T cell receptor beta chains from the same sample are listed, as sequenced in a study of blood T cell repertoires in COVID-19. Only in-frame clones appear in the TCRdb table, and some are missing; sequencing was by immunoSEQ multiplex PCR. The top ten clones hold 25% of a sample with 40,000 or so clones, roughly 90% of them seen once. Specimen: peripheral blood. These receptors were taken from a man aged 55 to 69 with active or convalescent COVID-19.

The rearrangement joins TRBV10-2 to TRBJ1-6, with D possibly TRBD1 on 6 matching bases. Germline CDR1 reads WSHSY; CDR2 reads SAAADI. Deletions cut 6 bases from V and 6 bases from J, with 18 bases between. The CDR3 is 16 residues long. CDR3 in DNA: TGCGCCAGCAGACCCCCCACAGGGCAGCCTAATTCACCCCTCCACTTT. Its protein product is CASRPPTGQPNSPLHF.

The sample holds one count of this clone. The rearrangement links TRBV29-1 to TRBJ2-1, with TRBD2 matching 10 bases. Germline CDR1 is SQVTM and CDR2 is ANQGSEA. This CDR3 contains 18 residues. V gave up 1 base and J gave up 0 bases; unmatched junction bases: 9. Here the CDR3 DNA reads TGCAGCGTTGAAGGTATAGCGGGAGGCCTCAGCTCCTACAATGAGCAGTTCTTC. Amino acid sequence: CSVEGIAGGLSSYNEQFF.

The chain is built from TRBV7-2 and TRBJ2-1; TRBD1 matches at 8 bases. Germline-derived CDR1 and CDR2 are SGHTA and FQGNSA. The CDR3 runs 16 residues. V gave up 1 base and J gave up 3 bases; unmatched junction bases: 5. CDR3 residues: CASSLGGTGLYNEQFF. As DNA, the CDR3 is TGTGCCAGCAGCTTAGGTGGGACAGGCCTCTACAATGAGCAGTTCTTC. Drawing the rest from reference TRBV7-2 and TRBJ2-1, the complete variable domain is GAGVSQSPSNKVTEKGKDVELRCDPISGHTALYWYRQSLGQGLEFLIYFQGNSAPDKSGLPSDRFSAERTGGSVSTLTIQRTQQEDSAVYLCASSLGGTGLYNEQFFGPGTRLTVL.

This clone was observed a few times. The chain recombines TRBV24-1 with TRBJ1-5; D call uncertain. The germline V gene has CDR1 KGHDR and CDR2 SFDVKD. The V gene lost 0 bases and the J gene lost 7 bases, with 9 bases spanning the gap. This CDR3 contains 14 residues. DNA of the CDR3: TGTGCCACCAGTGATTTGGCTAGCACACAGCCCCAGCATTTT. Translated, it gives CATSDLASTQPQHF.

The chain combines TRBV19 with TRBJ1-5; D might be TRBD1 (5 bases). V lost 6 bases to trimming and J lost 5 bases, with 8 bases between them. This CDR3 region has 12 residues. Germline-derived CDR1 and CDR2 are LNHDA and SQIVND (reference sequence). The CDR3 region is CASRDRDQPQHF. The CDR3 bases are TGTGCCAGTAGAGACAGAGATCAGCCCCAGCATTTT.

J is TRBJ1-6 and V is TRBV25-1; TRBD1 is a possible D gene (5 bases). With 6 bases removed from V and 10 bases from J, the gap between germline ends came to 13 bases. Germline V lookup: CDR1 MGHDK, CDR2 SYGVNS. CDR3 length: 13 amino acids. The chain's CDR3 is CASRGRGGSPLHF. The CDR3 nucleotides are TGTGCCAGCAGGGGAAGGGGTGGATCACCCCTCCACTTT.

The chain links TRBV28 to TRBJ2-7; D possibly corresponds to TRBD1 (6 bases). The CDR3 spans 15 residues. Trimming removed 4 bases at V and 2 bases at J, with 15 bases between. Germline-derived CDR1 and CDR2 are MDHEN and SYDVKM. CDR3: CASSSRTVIPYEQYF. The CDR3 DNA reads TGTGCCAGCAGTTCCAGGACAGTGATTCCCTACGAGCAGTACTTC.

J is TRBJ2-1 and V is TRBV6-2 or TRBV6-3; 9 bases agree with TRBD2. Germline CDR1 is MNHEY and CDR2 is SVGEGT. The CDR3 is 17 amino acids. V trimming: 4 bases; J trimming: 2 bases; junction bases outside the gene matches: 9. The CDR3 loop is CASSSLLAGPPYNEQFF. The CDR3 region has the DNA TGTGCCAGCAGTTCCTTACTAGCGGGTCCTCCCTACAATGAGCAGTTCTTC.